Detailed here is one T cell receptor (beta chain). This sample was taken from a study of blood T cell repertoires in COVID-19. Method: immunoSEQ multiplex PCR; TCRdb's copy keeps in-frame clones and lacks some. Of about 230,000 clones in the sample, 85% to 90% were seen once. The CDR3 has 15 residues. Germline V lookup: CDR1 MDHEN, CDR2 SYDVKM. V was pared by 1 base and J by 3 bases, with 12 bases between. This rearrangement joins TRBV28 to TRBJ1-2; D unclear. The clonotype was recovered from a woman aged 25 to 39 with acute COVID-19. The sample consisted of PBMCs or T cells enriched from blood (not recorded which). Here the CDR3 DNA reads TGTGCCAGCAGTTTATACCCCCCCGGGTACTATGGCTACACCTTC. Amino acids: CASSLYPPGYYGYTF.